A single sample gave rise to the 8 T cell receptor beta chains below, sequenced in a study of OX40 agonist ivuxolimab in advanced cancers. Here immunoSEQ multiplex PCR was the method, and the copy in TCRdb shows in-frame clones only, minus some. The table lists 75,000 or so clones, less than 90% of them singletons. Sequencing was performed on CD4+ or CD8+ T cells sorted from blood, taken in a trial of the OX40 agonist ivuxolimab. These receptors all come from an adult with an advanced solid tumor such as melanoma, head and neck, liver or kidney cancer.

The rearrangement joins TRBV10-2 to TRBJ2-7; a weak D match, TRBD1 (6 bases). This CDR3 region has 13 residues. Germline V gene lookup returns CDR1 WSHSY and CDR2 SAAADI. V was clipped by 6 bases and J by 2 bases, with 11 bases between them. The CDR3 here is CASSPGTTYEQYF. For the CDR3, the DNA is TGCGCCAGCAGCCCCGGGACAACCTACGAGCAGTACTTC.

The chain carries TRBV19 and TRBJ1-5; 10 bases map to TRBD1. Trimming at V came to 5 bases and at J to 5 bases, leaving 9 bases not matched to a gene. CDR1 and CDR2 (germline): LNHDA, SQIVND (reference sequence). There are 16 residues in the CDR3. The CDR3 loop reads CASSSGGQGEDQPQHF. The DNA for the CDR3 is TGTGCCAGTAGTTCCGGTGGACAGGGGGAGGATCAGCCCCAGCATTTT.

The V gene is TRBV5-1, the J gene TRBJ2-7; tentatively, D is TRBD1 (6 bases). Trimming removed 3 bases from V and 3 bases from J, with 13 bases in between. The CDR3 is 14 amino acids. Germline V gene data show CDR1 as SGHRS and CDR2 as YFSETQ. The CDR3 is CASSSEGVRYEQYF. CDR3 sequence (DNA): TGCGCCAGCAGCTCCGAGGGGGTACGCTACGAGCAGTACTTC.

The chain combines TRBV5-1 with TRBJ1-6, with TRBD1 identical over 9 bases. The CDR3 is 15 amino acids. Germline CDR1 and CDR2: SGHRS and YFSETQ. V trimming: 0 bases; J trimming: 8 bases; junction bases outside the gene matches: 3. The CDR3 spells CASSLVGQGHSPLHF. DNA for the CDR3: TGCGCCAGCAGCTTGGTGGGACAGGGACATTCACCCCTCCACTTT.

This sequence joins TRBV4-3 and TRBJ1-1; D might be TRBD1 (6 bases). In germline, CDR1 is LGHNA, CDR2 YSLEER. V shed 0 bases and J shed 0 bases, with 14 bases lying between them. The CDR3 extends over 17 amino acids. The CDR3 loop is CASSQDILGGLNTEAFF. The CDR3 DNA follows: TGCGCCAGCAGCCAAGACATCTTAGGGGGTCTGAACACTGAAGCTTTCTTT.

The J gene is TRBJ2-3, the V gene TRBV9; the D is unclear. There are 13 residues in the CDR3. Germline CDR1 SGDLS, CDR2 YYNGEE. V lost 4 bases to trimming and J lost 2 bases, with 8 bases between them. DNA for the CDR3: TGTGCCAGCAGCCCTCAAAACACAGATACGCAGTATTTT. It codes for CASSPQNTDTQYF.

The chain links TRBV5-1 to TRBJ2-7; no clear D. CDR3 length equals 14 residues. The germline V gene has CDR1 SGHRS and CDR2 YFSETQ. Trimming removed 4 bases from V and 1 base from J, with 12 bases in between. CDR3 DNA: TGCGCCAGCAGCGAGACCGGGTCTTCCTACGAGCAGTACTTC. Amino acid sequence: CASSETGSSYEQYF.

The chain carries TRBV9 and TRBJ1-6; D might be TRBD1 (5 bases). Germline-derived CDR1 and CDR2 are SGDLS and YYNGEE. The CDR3 has 14 residues. V was pared by 2 bases and J by 7 bases, with 10 bases between. CDR3 sequence reads: CASSVLGTNSPLHF. The CDR3 DNA reads as TGTGCCAGCAGCGTTTTGGGGACCAATTCACCCCTCCACTTT.